This TCR beta chain was recorded in a study of blood T cell repertoires in COVID-19. Across the whole study: Donors in the United States, Italy and Spain gave samples during acute or convalescent COVID-19.

The data were produced by immunoSEQ multiplex PCR, yet TCRdb's version contains in-frame clones alone and is incomplete. This table has 270,000 or so clones, around nine tenths appearing once. The germline CDR1 and CDR2 sequences are SGDLS and YYNGEE. Trimming cost V 3 bases and J 2 bases; bases outside gene matches: 13. The CDR3 is made up of 20 amino acids. The chain uses TRBV9 and TRBJ2-1; 14 bases align to TRBD2. Source material: PBMCs or T cells enriched from blood (not recorded which). The sequence came from a woman under 30 who had recovered from COVID-19. CDR3 sequence reads: CASSESSRTSGGTPYNEQFF. The CDR3 DNA reads TGTGCCAGCAGCGAGTCCTCTCGGACTAGCGGGGGGACCCCCTACAATGAGCAGTTCTTC.